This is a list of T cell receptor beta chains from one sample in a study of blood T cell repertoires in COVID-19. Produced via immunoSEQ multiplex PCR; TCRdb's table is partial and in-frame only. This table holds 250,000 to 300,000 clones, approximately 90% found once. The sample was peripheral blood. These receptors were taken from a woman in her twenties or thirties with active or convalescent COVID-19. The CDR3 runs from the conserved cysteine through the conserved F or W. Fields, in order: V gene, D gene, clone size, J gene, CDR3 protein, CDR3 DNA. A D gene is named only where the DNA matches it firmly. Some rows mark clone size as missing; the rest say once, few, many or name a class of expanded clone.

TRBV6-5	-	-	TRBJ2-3	CASSLAYVTDTQYF	TGTGCCAGCAGTCTAGCGTACGTTACAGATACGCAGTATTTT
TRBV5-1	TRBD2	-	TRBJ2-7	CASSIAGSYEQYF	TGCGCCAGCAGCATAGCGGGATCTTACGAGCAGTACTTC
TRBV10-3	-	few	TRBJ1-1	CATGGILPTEAFF	TGTGCCACCGGAGGGATTCTCCCCACTGAAGCTTTCTTT
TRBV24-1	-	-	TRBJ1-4	CATSGGGSNEKLFF	TGTGCCACCAGTGGAGGGGGTTCTAATGAAAAACTGTTTTTT
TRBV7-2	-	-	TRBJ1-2	CASSLGGRSGYTF	TGTGCCAGCAGCTTAGGAGGAAGGTCTGGCTACACCTTC
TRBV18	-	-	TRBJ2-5	CASSPSGFATQYF	TGTGCCAGCTCACCATCAGGGTTTGCGACCCAGTACTTC
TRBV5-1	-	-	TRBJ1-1	CASSWDTTKAFF	TGCGCCAGCAGCTGGGACACAACTAAAGCTTTCTTT
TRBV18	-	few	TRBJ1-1	CASSREEVGEAFF	TGTGCCAGCTCCCGGGAAGAGGTCGGTGAAGCTTTCTTT
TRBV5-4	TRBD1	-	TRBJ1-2	CASSHFRGVDYGYTF	TGTGCCAGCAGCCACTTCAGGGGGGTAGACTATGGCTACACCTTC
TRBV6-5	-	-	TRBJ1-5	CASSSTADSNQPQHF	TGTGCCAGCAGTTCGACGGCGGATAGCAATCAGCCCCAGCATTTT
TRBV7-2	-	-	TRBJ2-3	CASSPQAVGKSTDTQYF	TGTGCCAGCAGCCCCCAAGCGGTAGGAAAAAGCACAGATACGCAGTATTTT
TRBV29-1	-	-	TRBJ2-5	CSVLRGRGETQYF	TGCAGCGTCCTGCGGGGAAGGGGAGAGACCCAGTACTTC
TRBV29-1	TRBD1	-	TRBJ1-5	CSARGQGNNQPQHF	TGCAGCGCCAGAGGACAGGGCAACAATCAGCCCCAGCATTTT
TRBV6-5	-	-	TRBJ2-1	CASSYETSSYNEQFF	TGTGCCAGCAGTTACGAGACTAGCTCCTACAATGAGCAGTTCTTC
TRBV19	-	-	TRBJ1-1	CASSIPSQGNTEAFF	TGTGCCAGTAGTATCCCCTCACAGGGGAACACTGAAGCTTTCTTT
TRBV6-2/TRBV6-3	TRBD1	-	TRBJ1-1	CASSRQGPGTEAFF	TGTGCCAGCAGTCGACAGGGTCCGGGGACTGAAGCTTTCTTT
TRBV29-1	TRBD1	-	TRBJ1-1	CSVVPRAGTGVNTEAFF	TGCAGCGTGGTACCCCGTGCCGGGACAGGCGTCAACACTGAAGCTTTCTTT
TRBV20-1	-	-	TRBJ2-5	CSAGELSPETQYF	TGCAGTGCTGGTGAGCTAAGTCCGGAGACCCAGTACTTC
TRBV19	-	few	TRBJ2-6	CASSPKNSGANVLTF	TGTGCCAGTAGTCCCAAAAACTCTGGGGCCAACGTCCTGACTTTC
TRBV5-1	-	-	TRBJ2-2	CASSLQGSTGELFF	TGCGCCAGCAGCTTGCAGGGAAGCACCGGGGAGCTGTTTTTT
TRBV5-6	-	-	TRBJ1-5	CASTGVGQPQHF	TGTGCCAGCACAGGGGTGGGTCAGCCCCAGCATTTT
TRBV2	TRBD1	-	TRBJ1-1	CASSKDRGSSEAFF	TGTGCCAGCAGTAAGGACAGGGGAAGTTCTGAAGCTTTCTTT
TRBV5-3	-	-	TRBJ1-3	CARSLRDSGSSGNTIYF	TGTGCCAGAAGCTTGAGGGACTCCGGATCCTCTGGAAACACCATATATTTT
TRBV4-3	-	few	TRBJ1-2	CASSQHGRGNYGYTF	TGCGCCAGCAGCCAACACGGACGGGGAAACTATGGCTACACCTTC